The T cell receptor (beta chain) under discussion was sequenced for a study of T cells in Graves' hyperthyroidism and ophthalmopathy. Study-wide points: Most thyroid clonotypes expanded above 0.001 appeared in blood too.

TCR beta CDR3 sequences were amplified from RNA transcripts. A set of HTBI primers served as the primers for a first-round RT-PCR of the TCR CDR3. TCRdb reprocessed the multiplex PCR reads via MiXCR and lists one record per CDR3 protein. The sample records approximately 870,000 distinct CDR3 sequences, about two fifths being singletons. This CDR3 spans 12 amino acids. CDR1 is SNHLY, CDR2 FYNNEI, per germline. Deletions cut 10 bases from V and 8 bases from J, with 17 bases between. At least ten counts were recorded for this clonotype. Antigen unknown. The J gene is TRBJ1-2, the V gene TRBV2; D is undetermined. The sequence came from a man aged 18 to 30 with Graves' hyperthyroidism. Sequences were obtained from blood. CDR3 nucleotide sequence: TGTGCCACAAATTTTGACCTAGGAGGCTACACCTTC. This sequence encodes CATNFDLGGYTF. Combining the CDR3 with reference TRBV2 and TRBJ1-2 gives the whole variable domain EPEVTQTPSHQVTQMGQEVILRCVPISNHLYFYWYRQILGQKVEFLVSFYNNEISEKSEIFDDQFSVERPDGSNFTLKIRSTKLEDSAMYFCATNFDLGGYTFGSGTRLTVV.